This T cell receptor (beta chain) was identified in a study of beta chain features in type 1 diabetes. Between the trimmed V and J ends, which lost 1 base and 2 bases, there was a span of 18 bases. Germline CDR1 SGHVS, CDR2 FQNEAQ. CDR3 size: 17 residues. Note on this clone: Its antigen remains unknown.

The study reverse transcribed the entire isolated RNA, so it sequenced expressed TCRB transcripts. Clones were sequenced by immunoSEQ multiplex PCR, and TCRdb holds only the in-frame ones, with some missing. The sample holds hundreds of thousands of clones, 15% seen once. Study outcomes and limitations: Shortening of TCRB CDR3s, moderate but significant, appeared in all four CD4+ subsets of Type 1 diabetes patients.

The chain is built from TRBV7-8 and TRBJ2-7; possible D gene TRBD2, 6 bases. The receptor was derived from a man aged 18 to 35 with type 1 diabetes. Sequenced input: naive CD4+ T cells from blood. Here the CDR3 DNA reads TGTGCCAGCAGCTTAGGACGGACGGGACGACTAGCCTACGAGCAGTACTTC. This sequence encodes CASSLGRTGRLAYEQYF.